These 21 T cell receptor beta chains were sequenced from one sample in a study of blood T cell repertoires in COVID-19. Repertoires were generated with immunoSEQ multiplex PCR, while TCRdb's copy carries only in-frame clones and drops some. The sample contains about 120,000 clones, nearly 90% of which appear only once. The sample was peripheral blood. Receptor source: a woman aged 60-75 years with COVID-19, enrolled during active disease.

The chain has TRBV7-2 and TRBJ2-3; TRBD2 matches at 12 bases. The germline gives CDR1 SGHTA, CDR2 FQGNSA. CDR3 length: 16 amino acids. J lost 4 bases, V lost 5 bases, and 7 bases had no gene match. CDR3 sequence (DNA): TGTGCCAGCAGCGCGCTAGCGGGGGGGCGGGCAGATACGCAGTATTTT. Its translation is CASSALAGGRADTQYF. The full variable domain, completed using reference TRBV7-2 and TRBJ2-3, is GAGVSQSPSNKVTEKGKDVELRCDPISGHTALYWYRQSLGQGLEFLIYFQGNSAPDKSGLPSDRFSAERTGGSVSTLTIQRTQQEDSAVYLCASSALAGGRADTQYFGPGTRLTVL.

The chain joins TRBV18 to TRBJ1-3; D not resolved. The V and J ends lost 0 bases and 0 bases respectively, with 18 bases between them. Germline CDR1 is KGHSH and CDR2 is LQKENI. This CDR3 has 19 residues. In DNA form, the CDR3 reads TGTGCCAGCTCACCACCTTCAGCGCGGTCTCTAATCTCTGGAAACACCATATATTTT. Translated: CASSPPSARSLISGNTIYF.

The chain employs TRBV18 and TRBJ2-3, with D possibly being TRBD2 (7 bases). The CDR3 is 16 amino acids. Trimming shortened V by 2 bases and J by 3 bases, and 15 bases separated the two germline ends. Germline assignment: CDR1 KGHSH and CDR2 LQKENI. The CDR3 here is CASSPNEGGLTDTQYF. In DNA, the CDR3 is TGTGCCAGCTCACCAAACGAGGGGGGGTTGACAGATACGCAGTATTTT.

This chain joins TRBV11-2 and TRBJ2-1, with 8 bases lining up with TRBD2. The germline CDR1 and CDR2 sequences are SGHAT and FQNNGV. J gave up 6 bases and V 7 bases, and 8 bases lay outside the gene matches. The CDR3 length is 14 residues. For the CDR3, the DNA is TGTGCCAGCACACCAACCCTAGCGGGCAATGAGCAGTTCTTC. Translated: CASTPTLAGNEQFF. The full variable domain, completed using reference TRBV11-2 and TRBJ2-1, is EAGVAQSPRYKIIEKRQSVAFWCNPISGHATLYWYQQILGQGPKLLIQFQNNGVVDDSQLPKDRFSAERLKGVDSTLKIQPAKLEDSAVYLCASTPTLAGNEQFFGPGTRLTVL.

Only a few counts were recorded for this clone. This sequence joins TRBV5-6 and TRBJ1-1; perhaps TRBD1 as D (5 bases). This CDR3 contains 11 residues. V lost 4 bases, J lost 7 bases, and 8 bases lay in between. Germline values: CDR1 SGHDT, CDR2 YYEEEE. Here the CDR3 DNA reads TGTGCCAGCAGCCGACAGCTTGAAGCTTTCTTT. Its protein product is CASSRQLEAFF.

V gene TRBV7-7 combines with J gene TRBJ2-7, with TRBD2 matching over 8 bases. Germline values: CDR1 SSHAT, CDR2 FNYEAQ (reference sequence). With 5 bases clipped from V and 5 bases from J, the junction kept 5 bases outside the gene matches. This CDR3 is built from 13 residues. CDR3 residues: CASSAGRENEQYF. CDR3 bases: TGTGCCAGCAGCGCCGGGAGGGAGAACGAGCAGTACTTC.

For the CDR3, the DNA is TGTGCCAGCAGTTATGAGGGGGCGGCTCAGCCCCAGCATTTT. Amino acids: CASSYEGAAQPQHF. The chain uses TRBV6-5 and TRBJ1-5, with 7 bases identical to TRBD1. V was pared by 3 bases and J by 6 bases, with 5 bases of the junction left unmatched. The germline V gene encodes CDR1 MNHEY and CDR2 SVGAGI. This CDR3 spans 14 amino acids.

V is TRBV29-1 and J is TRBJ1-2; 7 bases match TRBD1. The CDR3 runs 12 residues. Looked up from germline, CDR1 is SQVTM and CDR2 is ANQGSEA. Trimming at V came to 7 bases and at J to 4 bases, leaving 6 bases not matched to a gene. This CDR3 is CSARDSSYGYTF. The CDR3 DNA is TGCAGCGCCCGGGACAGTTCCTATGGCTACACCTTC. The full variable domain, rest sourced from reference TRBV29-1 and TRBJ1-2, is SAVISQKPSRDICQRGTSLTIQCQVDSQVTMMFWYRQQPGQSLTLIATANQGSEATYESGFVIDKFPISRPNLTFSTLTVSNMSPEDSSIYLCSARDSSYGYTFGSGTRLTVV.

The V gene is TRBV19, the J gene TRBJ1-2, with D unclear. From germline, CDR1 is LNHDA and CDR2 SQIVND (reference sequence). The V and J ends lost 4 bases and 1 base respectively, with 10 bases between them. CDR3 length: 14 amino acids. The CDR3, as DNA: TGTGCCAGTAGTAACCTGCGAGATAACTATGGCTACACCTTC. It specifies CASSNLRDNYGYTF.

The CDR3 protein is CASSPTGSTEAFF. The CDR3 DNA reads as TGTGCCAGCAGCCCGACAGGGTCGACTGAAGCTTTCTTT. The gene calls are TRBV13 and TRBJ1-1; 7 nucleotides match TRBD1. The CDR3 runs 13 residues. The V gene end was trimmed by 5 bases and the J gene end by 5 bases; junction bases not matched to a gene: 5. In germline, CDR1 is PRHDT, CDR2 FYEKMQ (reference sequence).

The CDR3 is CASSLETSYYGYTF. In DNA form, the CDR3 reads TGTGCCAGCAGCTTGGAAACAAGTTACTATGGCTACACCTTC. This chain connects TRBV5-6 to TRBJ1-2, with D hard to call. V lost 0 bases and J lost 3, with 9 bases in between. CDR3 length: 14 residues. Germline V gives CDR1 SGHDT, CDR2 YYEEEE.

A single count supports this clone. The chain recombines TRBV3-1 (or the pseudogene TRBV3-2) with TRBJ2-3; the D gene is possibly TRBD1 (5 bases). V lost 3 bases to trimming and J lost 2 bases, with 18 bases between them. CDR1 is LGHDT and CDR2 is YNNKEL in the germline V gene (reference sequence). The CDR3 sequence is 17 residues long. The CDR3 DNA is TGTGCCAGCAGCCACAGGCAGGGCCCGCCCCTCACAGATACGCAGTATTTT. The encoded protein is CASSHRQGPPLTDTQYF.

The genes are TRBV5-1 and TRBJ2-6, with 7 bases matching TRBD1. Trimming took 4 bases from V and 1 from J; bases not matched to a gene: 14. The CDR3 is made up of 19 amino acids. Looked up from germline, CDR1 is SGHRS and CDR2 is YFSETQ. CDR3 region: CASSAPGTEGRSGANVLTF. The CDR3, as DNA: TGCGCCAGCAGCGCACCCGGGACAGAAGGACGTTCTGGGGCCAACGTCCTGACTTTC.

This sequence joins TRBV5-3 and TRBJ2-6; 10 bases match TRBD2. Being an ORF, TRBV5-3 has a function that is uncertain. The CDR3 is 22 residues long. The trim removed 3 bases at V and 0 bases at J, leaving 18 bases unmatched. This CDR3 is CARSCQPGLAYGLNSGANVLTF. The CDR3 DNA follows: TGTGCCAGAAGCTGCCAACCGGGACTAGCGTACGGCTTAAACTCTGGGGCCAACGTCCTGACTTTC.

The chain is built from TRBV18 and TRBJ2-2; 11 nucleotides match TRBD2. CDR1 and CDR2 (germline): KGHSH, LQKENI. Trimming took 0 bases from V and 2 from J; bases not matched to a gene: 5. The CDR3 extends over 18 amino acids. The CDR3 spells CASSPPPLAGGNTGELFF. The CDR3 nucleotides read TGTGCCAGCTCACCACCCCCTCTAGCGGGGGGTAACACCGGGGAGCTGTTTTTT.

Only one count was recorded for this clone. The rearrangement joins TRBV4-3 to TRBJ2-3; 14 nucleotides align to TRBD2. This CDR3 region has 18 residues. CDR1 and CDR2 from the germline V gene are LGHNA and YSLEER. V dropped 1 base and J dropped 0; count of bases not matched to a gene: 3. CDR3 region: CASSQGLAGGPSTDTQYF. For the CDR3, the DNA is TGCGCCAGCAGCCAAGGACTAGCGGGGGGGCCTAGCACAGATACGCAGTATTTT.

CDR3 region: CASSIHIKGNEQFF. CDR3 DNA sequence: TGTGCCAGCAGCATTCATATCAAGGGGAATGAGCAGTTCTTC. The chain couples TRBV9 to TRBJ2-1, with D tentatively TRBD1 (5 bases). This CDR3 is built from 14 residues. Germline V CDR1 and CDR2: SGDLS, YYNGEE. Trimming left V 4 bases short and J 7 bases short, with 15 bases between.

The chain links TRBV5-1 to TRBJ2-1, with 9 bases that match TRBD2. J was trimmed by 2 bases and V by 0 bases; bases with no gene match: 3. Germline V lookup: CDR1 SGHRS, CDR2 YFSETQ. CDR3 length equals 16 residues. The CDR3 loop is CASSLVPSGAYNEQFF. The CDR3 coding sequence is TGCGCCAGCAGCTTGGTGCCTAGCGGGGCCTACAATGAGCAGTTCTTC.

The rearrangement uses TRBV7-9 and TRBJ2-5, with TRBD1 matching over 8 bases. The germline gives CDR1 SEHNR, CDR2 FQNEAQ (reference sequence). CDR3 length equals 15 residues. Unmatched junction bases numbered 7, after V lost 5 bases and J lost 2 bases. The CDR3: CASSQRQGTQETQYF. The CDR3 nucleotides are TGTGCCAGCAGCCAGCGACAGGGGACTCAAGAGACCCAGTACTTC.

This clone has just a few counts. V gene TRBV19 combines with J gene TRBJ2-7; perhaps TRBD2 as D (5 bases). V was trimmed by 8 bases and J by 0 bases, leaving 11 bases between them. The length of the CDR3 is 13 residues. The V gene's germline CDR1 is LNHDA and CDR2 SQIVND (reference sequence). CDR3 protein: CASGGPRSYEQYF. The CDR3 coding sequence is TGTGCCAGTGGAGGACCACGCTCCTACGAGCAGTACTTC.

V gene TRBV5-1 combines with J gene TRBJ2-2; TRBD1 matches 8 bases. The CDR3 consists of 15 residues. With 1 base clipped from V and 4 bases from J, the junction kept 3 bases outside the gene matches. Germline CDR1 reads SGHRS; CDR2 reads YFSETQ. This CDR3 is CASSLNTGGTGELFF. The CDR3 bases are TGCGCCAGCAGCTTGAACACAGGGGGCACCGGGGAGCTGTTTTTT.